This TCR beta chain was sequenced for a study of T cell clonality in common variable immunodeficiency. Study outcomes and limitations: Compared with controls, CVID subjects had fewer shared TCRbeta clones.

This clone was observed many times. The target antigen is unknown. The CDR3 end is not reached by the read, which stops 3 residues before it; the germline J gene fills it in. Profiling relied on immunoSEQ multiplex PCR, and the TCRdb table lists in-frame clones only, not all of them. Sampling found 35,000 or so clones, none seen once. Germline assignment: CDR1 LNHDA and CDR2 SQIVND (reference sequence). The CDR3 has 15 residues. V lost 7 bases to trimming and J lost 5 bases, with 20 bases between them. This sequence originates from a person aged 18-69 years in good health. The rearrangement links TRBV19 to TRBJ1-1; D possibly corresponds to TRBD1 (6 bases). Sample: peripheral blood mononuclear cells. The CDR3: CASTPGGGSMTEAFF. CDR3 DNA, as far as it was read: TGTGCCAGTACCCCCGGGGGGGGCTCGATGACTGAA.